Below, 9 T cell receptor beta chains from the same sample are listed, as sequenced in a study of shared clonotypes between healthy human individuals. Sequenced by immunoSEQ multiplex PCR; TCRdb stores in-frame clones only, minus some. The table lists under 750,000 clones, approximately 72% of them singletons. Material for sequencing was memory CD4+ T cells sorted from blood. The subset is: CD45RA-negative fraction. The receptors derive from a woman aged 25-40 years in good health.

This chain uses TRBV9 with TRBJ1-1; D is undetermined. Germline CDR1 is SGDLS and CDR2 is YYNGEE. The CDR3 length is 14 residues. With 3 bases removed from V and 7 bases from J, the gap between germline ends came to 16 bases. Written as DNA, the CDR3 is TGTGCCAGCAGCGCTTCGATGACGGCCCGTGAAGCTTTCTTT. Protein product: CASSASMTAREAFF. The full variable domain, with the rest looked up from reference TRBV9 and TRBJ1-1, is DSGVTQTPKHLITATGQRVTLRCSPRSGDLSVYWYQQSLDQGLQFLIQYYNGEERAKGNILERFSAQQFPDLHSELNLSSLELGDSALYFCASSASMTAREAFFGQGTRLTVV.

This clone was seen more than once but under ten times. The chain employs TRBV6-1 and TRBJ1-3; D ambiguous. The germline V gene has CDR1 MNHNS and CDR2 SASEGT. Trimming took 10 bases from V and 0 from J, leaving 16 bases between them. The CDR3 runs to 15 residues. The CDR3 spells CATESGGHSGNTIYF. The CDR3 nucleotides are TGTGCCACGGAGTCAGGAGGCCACTCTGGAAACACCATATATTTT.

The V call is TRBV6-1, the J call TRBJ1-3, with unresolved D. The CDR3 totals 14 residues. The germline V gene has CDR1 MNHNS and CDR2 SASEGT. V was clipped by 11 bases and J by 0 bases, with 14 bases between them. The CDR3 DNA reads TGTGCCGTCGGCAGGATTTTCTCTGGAAACACCATATATTTT. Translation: CAVGRIFSGNTIYF.

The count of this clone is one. CDR3 sequence: CASSSSRATGGNEQYF. CDR3 bases: TGTGCCAGCTCCAGCTCCCGAGCGACAGGGGGCAACGAGCAGTACTTC. The chain recombines TRBV18 with TRBJ2-7; 10 nucleotides line up with TRBD1. The J segment lost 5 bases and the V segment lost 6 bases, leaving 13 bases of the junction unmatched. Germline CDR1 reads KGHSH; CDR2 reads LQKENI. The CDR3 sequence is 16 residues long.

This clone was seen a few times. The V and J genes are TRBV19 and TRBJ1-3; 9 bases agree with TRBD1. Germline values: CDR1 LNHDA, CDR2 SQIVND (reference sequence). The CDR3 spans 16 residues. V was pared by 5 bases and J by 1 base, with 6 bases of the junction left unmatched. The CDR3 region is CASSYAGTGSGNTIYF. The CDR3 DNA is TGTGCCAGTAGTTACGCCGGGACAGGGTCTGGAAACACCATATATTTT.

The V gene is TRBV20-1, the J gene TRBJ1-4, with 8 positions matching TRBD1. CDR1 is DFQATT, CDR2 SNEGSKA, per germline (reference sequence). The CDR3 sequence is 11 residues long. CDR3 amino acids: CGTGGGEKLFF. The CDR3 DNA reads TGCGGCACAGGGGGTGGTGAAAAACTGTTTTTT.

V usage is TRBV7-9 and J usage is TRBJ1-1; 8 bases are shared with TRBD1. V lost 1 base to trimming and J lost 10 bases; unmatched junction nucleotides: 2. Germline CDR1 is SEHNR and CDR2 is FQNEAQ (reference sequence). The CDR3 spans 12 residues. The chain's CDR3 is CASSLDDRGAFF. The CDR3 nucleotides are TGTGCCAGCAGCTTAGACGACAGGGGAGCTTTCTTT. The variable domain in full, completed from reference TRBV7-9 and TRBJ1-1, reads DTGVSQNPRHKITKRGQNVTFRCDPISEHNRLYWYRQTLGQGPEFLTYFQNEAQLEKSRLLSDRFSAERPKGSFSTLEIQRTEQGDSAMYLCASSLDDRGAFFGQGTRLTVV.

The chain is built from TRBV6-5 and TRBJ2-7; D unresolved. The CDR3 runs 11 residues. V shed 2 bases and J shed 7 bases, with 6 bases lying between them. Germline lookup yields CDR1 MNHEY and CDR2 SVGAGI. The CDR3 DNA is TGTGCCAGCAGTTACCTAGGTGAGCAGTACTTC. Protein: CASSYLGEQYF.

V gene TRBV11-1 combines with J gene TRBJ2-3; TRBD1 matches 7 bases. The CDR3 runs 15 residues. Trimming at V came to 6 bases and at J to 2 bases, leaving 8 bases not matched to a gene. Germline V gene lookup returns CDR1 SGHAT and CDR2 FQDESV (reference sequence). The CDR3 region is CASRRTGADTDTQYF. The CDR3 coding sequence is TGTGCCAGCAGGCGAACAGGGGCCGACACAGATACGCAGTATTTT.